A single sample gave rise to the 19 T cell receptor beta chains below, sequenced in a study of glioma-infiltrating T cells. TCR alpha and beta CDR3 regions were amplified from RNA using iRepertoire nested multiplex PCR. A single record per CDR3 protein comes from TCRdb applying MiXCR to the multiplex PCR reads. The sample lists about 140,000 distinct CDR3 sequences, roughly two fifths seen once, with about 18% in the top ten. The sequencing input was glioma tissue, nonneoplastic brain tissue, or PBMCs (not recorded which). The receptors were sampled from a human donor with low-grade glioma or glioblastoma, undergoing nonglioma brain surgery, or in good health (not recorded which).

The V gene is TRBV7-2, the J gene TRBJ2-3; D may correspond to TRBD1 or TRBD2 (5 bases each). The CDR3 is made up of 15 amino acids. Germline CDR1 and CDR2: SGHTA and FQGNSA. Trimming took 1 base from V and 1 from J, leaving 9 bases between them. CDR3 in amino acids: CASSLDGGGTDTQYF. CDR3 in DNA: TGTGCCAGCAGCTTAGATGGGGGTGGCACAGATACGCAGTATTTT.

The chain recombines TRBV7-2 with TRBJ2-3; 7 positions agree with TRBD2. V shed 4 bases and J 0 bases; nucleotides not matched to a gene: 4. The germline V gene encodes CDR1 SGHTA and CDR2 FQGNSA. This CDR3 contains 15 residues. Here the CDR3 reads CASSSVSGSTDTQYF. The CDR3 region has the DNA TGTGCCAGCAGCTCAGTTAGCGGGAGCACAGATACGCAGTATTTT. Combining the CDR3 with reference TRBV7-2 and TRBJ2-3 gives the whole variable domain GAGVSQSPSNKVTEKGKDVELRCDPISGHTALYWYRQSLGQGLEFLIYFQGNSAPDKSGLPSDRFSAERTGGSVSTLTIQRTQQEDSAVYLCASSSVSGSTDTQYFGPGTRLTVL.

This clonotype was recorded at least ten times. The chain carries TRBV27 and TRBJ1-5, with D unresolved. The CDR3 is 12 residues long. Germline-derived CDR1 and CDR2 are MNHEY and SMNVEV (reference sequence). V was trimmed by 11 bases and J by 3 bases, leaving 11 bases between them. The CDR3, as DNA: TGTGCCTGCGGGAAGACCAATCAGCCCCAGCATTTT. It is translated as CACGKTNQPQHF.

The sample holds a few counts of this clonotype. The chain recombines TRBV6-1 with TRBJ2-5; TRBD1 matches at 8 bases. Germline loops: CDR1 MNHNS, CDR2 SASEGT. The V gene end was trimmed by 6 bases and the J gene end by 2 bases; junction bases not matched to a gene: 2. CDR3 length equals 13 residues. CDR3 nucleotides: TGTGCCAGCAGGCAGGGGGCTCAAGAGACCCAGTACTTC. Its translation is CASRQGAQETQYF.

This chain joins TRBV4-1 and TRBJ1-1; D gene unclear. CDR1 is MGHRA and CDR2 is YSYEKL in the germline V gene. The CDR3 is 15 amino acids. Trimming took off 0 bases at V and 0 bases at J, with 8 bases between the two ends. The DNA of the CDR3 is TGCGCCAGCAGCCAAGATAGGGCCTTGAACACTGAAGCTTTCTTT. Translating gives CASSQDRALNTEAFF.

In this sample, this clonotype turned up many times. The gene calls are TRBV20-1 and TRBJ2-7, with D perhaps TRBD2 (6 bases). The length of the CDR3 is 12 residues. Deletions cut 2 bases from V and 2 bases from J, with 7 bases between. Germline CDR1 is DFQATT and CDR2 is SNEGSKA (reference sequence). The CDR3, as DNA: TGCAGTGCTAGAAGCGGGCCCTACGAGCAGTACTTC. It is translated as CSARSGPYEQYF.

The chain is built from TRBV20-1 and TRBJ1-6; D gene unclear. This CDR3 has 13 residues. CDR1 DFQATT and CDR2 SNEGSKA come from the germline V gene (reference sequence). V was cut by 0 bases and J by 10 bases, with 10 bases left in between. CDR3: CSAREKYGSPLHF. CDR3 coding DNA: TGCAGTGCTAGAGAGAAGTATGGGTCACCCCTCCACTTT.

In regard to this clonotype: A junction end diverges from the germline sequence, so it may reflect a read error. The chain combines TRBV6-1 with TRBJ1-5; 9 bases line up with TRBD1. The CDR3 runs to 15 residues. Per germline, CDR1 MNHNS and CDR2 SASEGT. The CDR3 reads CAISEYGQGNQPQHF. DNA for the CDR3: TGTGCCATCAGTGAGTATGGACAGGGGAATCAGCCCCAGCATTTT.

This clonotype has just a few counts. V gene TRBV2 combines with J gene TRBJ2-7; maybe TRBD1 (6 bases). Germline assignment: CDR1 SNHLY and CDR2 FYNNEI. The V end lost 5 bases, the J end lost 3 bases, and 11 bases lay between the germline ends. CDR3 length equals 13 residues. CDR3 sequence reads: CASSSVQGYEQYF. In nucleotides, the CDR3 is TGTGCCAGCAGTTCTGTACAGGGCTACGAGCAGTACTTC.

V gene TRBV18 combines with J gene TRBJ1-1; unclear D gene. Looked up from germline, CDR1 is KGHSH and CDR2 is LQKENI. This CDR3 comprises 17 residues. V was pared by 3 bases and J by 1 base, with 18 bases between. CDR3 loop: CASSPPHSASENTEAFF. The CDR3 coding sequence is TGTGCCAGCTCACCCCCACATTCTGCTTCGGAGAACACTGAAGCTTTCTTT.

V is TRBV10-3 and J is TRBJ2-3; D might be TRBD1 or TRBD2, each matching 6 bases. Germline CDR1 is ENHRY and CDR2 is SYGVKD. The CDR3 is made up of 18 amino acids. Trimming took off 0 bases at V and 0 bases at J, with 16 bases between the two ends. The CDR3 spells CAISESTGGGLSTDTQYF. DNA of the CDR3: TGTGCCATCAGTGAGTCGACCGGGGGCGGTCTTAGCACAGATACGCAGTATTTT.

In its sample, this clonotype was seen many times. This chain uses TRBV28 with TRBJ2-3; TRBD1 might be the D (6 bases). The CDR3 loop spans 14 amino acids. Trimming removed 8 bases at V and 2 bases at J, with 14 bases between. Per the germline V gene, CDR1 is MDHEN and CDR2 is SYDVKM. The DNA for the CDR3 is TGTGCCAGCCGGATGGGGGCTTCCACAGATACGCAGTATTTT. Amino acid sequence: CASRMGASTDTQYF.

Details on this clonotype: The DNA is omitted, as the CDR3 cannot be located on it reliably, and the CDR3 follows TCRdb's listing. V and J are TRBV28 and TRBJ2-3. Germline V lookup: CDR1 MDHEN, CDR2 SYDVKM. The CDR3 is 15 residues long, ends included. CDR3 sequence reads: CASSSSELGTDTQYF.

The rearrangement joins TRBV20-1 to TRBJ2-5, with D unresolved. Germline loops: CDR1 DFQATT, CDR2 SNEGSKA (reference sequence). V lost 0 bases, J lost 1 base, and 12 bases lay in between. This CDR3 is 15 amino acids long. CDR3 residues: CSARDAGAPQETQYF. CDR3 nucleotide sequence: TGCAGTGCTAGAGATGCAGGAGCGCCCCAAGAGACCCAGTACTTC.

The chain couples TRBV6-5 to TRBJ1-2; no definite D call. The V gene lost 2 bases and the J gene lost 2 bases, with 9 bases spanning the gap. The CDR3 is 14 amino acids. Germline assignment: CDR1 MNHEY and CDR2 SVGAGI. The CDR3 protein is CASSYAGENYGYTF. CDR3 nucleotide sequence: TGTGCCAGCAGTTACGCTGGGGAAAACTATGGCTACACCTTC.

With respect to this clonotype: Without the conserved terminal phenylalanine or tryptophan, this CDR3 likely stems from a read error. The rearrangement uses TRBV28 and TRBJ1-1; 8 bases match TRBD1. Trimming removed 5 bases from V and 3 bases from J; junction bases left unmatched: 11. CDR1 and CDR2 from the germline V gene are MDHEN and SYDVKM. This CDR3 is built from 16 residues. CDR3 bases: TGTGCCAGCAGTATTTGGACAGGGTCGAGTCACACTGAAGCTTTCCTT. It yields the protein CASSIWTGSSHTEAFL.

This rearrangement joins TRBV6-6 to TRBJ2-1; a possible D gene is TRBD2 (7 bases). The V end lost 0 bases, the J end lost 5 bases, and 11 bases lay between the germline ends. CDR1 is MNHNY and CDR2 is SVGAGI in the germline V gene (reference sequence). The CDR3 has 15 amino acids. CDR3 in DNA: TGTGCCAGCAGTTACTCGGGGGGGGCGAACAATGAGCAGTTCTTC. It is translated as CASSYSGGANNEQFF.

This clonotype appeared a single time. The rearrangement links TRBV9 to TRBJ2-1, with D hard to call. The CDR3 runs to 13 residues. Germline V lookup: CDR1 SGDLS, CDR2 YYNGEE. With 4 bases removed from V and 6 bases from J, the gap between germline ends came to 11 bases. Written as DNA, the CDR3 is TGTGCCAGCAGCCTACAACCGGGCAATGAGCAGTTCTTC. Its protein product is CASSLQPGNEQFF.

V usage is TRBV28 and J usage is TRBJ1-2; D is possibly TRBD1 (5 bases). This CDR3 comprises 14 residues. The germline V gene has CDR1 MDHEN and CDR2 SYDVKM. V was clipped by 5 bases and J by 6 bases, with 16 bases between them. The CDR3: CASSPVLRVNGYTF. The DNA of the CDR3 is TGTGCCAGCAGTCCGGTTCTCAGGGTGAATGGCTACACCTTC.